Listed here are 10 T cell receptor beta chains from one sample, sequenced in a study of blood T cell repertoires in COVID-19. This table comes from immunoSEQ multiplex PCR, and its TCRdb copy is limited to in-frame clones, with some not included. The sample records around 200,000 clones, roughly 86% being singletons. The sequenced sample was peripheral blood. The receptors were sampled from a man aged 35 to 55 with active or convalescent COVID-19.

In this sample, this clone turned up a few times. The V call is TRBV4-1, the J call TRBJ2-2, with TRBD2 identical over 8 bases. Losses at the gene ends were 2 bases for V and 3 bases for J; bases not matched to a gene: 8. This CDR3 is built from 17 residues. The germline CDR1 and CDR2 sequences are MGHRA and YSYEKL. The CDR3 is CASSQFPWRGDTGELFF. DNA for the CDR3: TGCGCCAGCAGCCAATTCCCTTGGCGGGGGGACACCGGGGAGCTGTTTTTT.

This chain links TRBV13 with TRBJ2-2; tentative D call: TRBD2 (7 bases). CDR1 is PRHDT, CDR2 FYEKMQ, per germline (reference sequence). CDR3 length equals 17 residues. Deletions cut 4 bases from V and 2 bases from J, with 17 bases between. The CDR3 is CASSSQWAGANTGELFF. CDR3 DNA: TGTGCCAGCAGCTCCCAGTGGGCGGGGGCTAACACCGGGGAGCTGTTTTTT.

V usage is TRBV12-3 or TRBV12-4 and J usage is TRBJ1-4; weak D call: TRBD1 (5 bases). Trimming removed 7 bases at V and 7 bases at J, with 13 bases between. The CDR3 loop spans 13 amino acids. The CDR3: CASTPGIGEKLFF. In nucleotides, the CDR3 is TGTGCCAGCACCCCAGGGATAGGTGAAAAACTGTTTTTT.

The rearrangement joins TRBV2 to TRBJ1-1, with 8 bases fitting TRBD1. The V and J ends lost 3 bases and 10 bases, in that order; junction bases with no gene match: 4. The CDR3 consists of 12 residues. Germline V gene lookup returns CDR1 SNHLY and CDR2 FYNNEI. The CDR3 sequence: CASSEDRAGAFF. The CDR3 nucleotides are TGTGCCAGCAGTGAGGACAGGGCAGGAGCTTTCTTT.

This sequence joins TRBV2 and TRBJ1-5; 9 positions match TRBD1. Trimming took 6 bases from V and 2 from J; bases not matched to a gene: 17. CDR3 length: 19 residues. From germline, CDR1 is SNHLY and CDR2 FYNNEI. The CDR3 DNA sequence: TGTGCCAGCAGAGCTCCCGGACAGGGGACCTTAGCAGGCAATCAGCCCCAGCATTTT. It specifies CASRAPGQGTLAGNQPQHF.

The genes are TRBV7-9 and TRBJ1-3; D is unclear. The CDR3 sequence is 16 residues long. CDR1 and CDR2 from the germline V gene are SEHNR and FQNEAQ (reference sequence). V dropped 1 base and J dropped 0 bases, with 10 bases sitting between them. CDR3 DNA: TGTGCCAGCAGCTTAGGCCCAGCGAGCTCTGGAAACACCATATATTTT. Its translation is CASSLGPASSGNTIYF. The full variable domain, in which reference TRBV7-9 and TRBJ1-3 provide the parts outside the CDR3, is DTGVSQNPRHKITKRGQNVTFRCDPISEHNRLYWYRQTLGQGPEFLTYFQNEAQLEKSRLLSDRFSAERPKGSFSTLEIQRTEQGDSAMYLCASSLGPASSGNTIYFGEGSWLTVV.

The gene calls are TRBV25-1 and TRBJ1-2; D not certain. Deletions cut 3 bases from V and 4 bases from J, with 6 bases between. Germline CDR1 and CDR2: MGHDK and SYGVNS. There are 12 residues in the CDR3. DNA of the CDR3: TGTGCCAGCAGTGACAGGATCTATGGCTACACCTTC. It yields the protein CASSDRIYGYTF.

The chain recombines TRBV2 with TRBJ1-6; TRBD1 agrees at 8 bases. The germline V gene has CDR1 SNHLY and CDR2 FYNNEI. CDR3 length: 18 amino acids. V trimming: 6 bases; J trimming: 10 bases; junction bases outside the gene matches: 20. The DNA of the CDR3 is TGTGCCAGCAGACCCCGGGACAGGTGGTCTGCTACATGGTCACCCCTCCACTTT. This gives the protein CASRPRDRWSATWSPLHF. Together with reference TRBV2 and TRBJ1-6, the CDR3 gives the full variable domain: EPEVTQTPSHQVTQMGQEVILRCVPISNHLYFYWYRQILGQKVEFLVSFYNNEISEKSEIFDDQFSVERPDGSNFTLKIRSTKLEDSAMYFCASRPRDRWSATWSPLHFGNGTRLTVT.

This sequence joins TRBV7-8 and TRBJ1-2; 7 positions agree with TRBD1. Trimming at V came to 5 bases and at J to 4 bases, leaving 10 bases not matched to a gene. The CDR3 sequence is 15 residues long. Germline V gene data show CDR1 as SGHVS and CDR2 as FQNEAQ. CDR3: CASSHPGQWPYGYTF. The CDR3 DNA reads as TGTGCCAGCAGCCATCCGGGACAGTGGCCCTATGGCTACACCTTC.

The V call is TRBV3-1 (or the pseudogene TRBV3-2), the J call TRBJ2-2; D might be TRBD1 (6 bases). The CDR3 has 12 amino acids. Germline CDR1 reads LGHDT; CDR2 reads YNNKEL (reference sequence). The ends were cut back, 4 bases at V and 9 bases at J, with 9 bases in the middle. CDR3: CASSPGGRELFF. CDR3 DNA sequence: TGTGCCAGCAGCCCTGGGGGCCGGGAGCTGTTTTTT.